This T cell receptor beta chain was identified during a study of T cell repertoires in cytomegalovirus infection. Study information: CMV infection and matching HLA type were both indicated by public TCR beta signatures. Study-level findings and limits: HLA-C-restricted CMV clonotypes gave the most frequent clonotype in two of eight donors. Cumulative public TCR beta family frequency identified carriers of CMV plus the relevant HLA.

MiXCR, run by TCRdb on the reads, gives a single entry per CDR3 protein. This sample yields some 180,000 distinct CDR3 sequences, of which roughly 9% are seen a single time; roughly 5% belongs to the top ten. This clonotype was seen only a few times. Its specificity is unknown. A much larger clone lies one base from this, so it may be a read error. From germline, CDR1 is SEHNR and CDR2 FQNEAQ (reference sequence). Trimming took 1 base from V and 2 from J, leaving 8 bases between them. The CDR3 has 14 residues. Input material: PBMCs. V gene TRBV7-9 combines with J gene TRBJ2-5; no clear D. The receptor was derived from a human donor in good health (CMV status not recorded). Some clones in this sample may be carry-over from other donors' samples. The CDR3 sequence: CASSLDPAQETQYF. The CDR3 nucleotides read TGTGCCAGCAGCTTAGACCCAGCTCAAGAGACCCAGTACTTC. The full variable domain, with the rest looked up from reference TRBV7-9 and TRBJ2-5, is DTGVSQNPRHKITKRGQNVTFRCDPISEHNRLYWYRQTLGQGPEFLTYFQNEAQLEKSRLLSDRFSAERPKGSFSTLEIQRTEQGDSAMYLCASSLDPAQETQYFGPGTRLLVL.